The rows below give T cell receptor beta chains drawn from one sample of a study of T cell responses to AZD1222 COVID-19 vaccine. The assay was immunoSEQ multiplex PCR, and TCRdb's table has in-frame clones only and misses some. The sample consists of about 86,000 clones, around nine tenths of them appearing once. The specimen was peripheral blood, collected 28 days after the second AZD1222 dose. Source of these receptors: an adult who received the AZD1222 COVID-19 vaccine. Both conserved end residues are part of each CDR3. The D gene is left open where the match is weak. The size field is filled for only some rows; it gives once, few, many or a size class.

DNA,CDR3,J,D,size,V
TGCGCCAGCCAACCGGGACACATGAACACCGGGGAGCTGTTTTTT,CASQPGHMNTGELFF,TRBJ2-2,-,-,TRBV5-1
TGTGCCAGCAACTGGGGGCCCAAGAAGGGCGGCTACACCTTC,CASNWGPKKGGYTF,TRBJ1-2,-,many,TRBV2
TGTGCCAGCAGTTACAGCGTTGTAGGGGACACTGAAGCTTTCTTT,CASSYSVVGDTEAFF,TRBJ1-1,-,-,TRBV28
TGTGCCAGCAGCTTAGGGGCGGGAGGCCCAGATACGCAGTATTTT,CASSLGAGGPDTQYF,TRBJ2-3,TRBD2,-,TRBV7-6
TGTGCCAGCAGTTACTCGATGGGGTTAACCTACGAGCAGTACTTC,CASSYSMGLTYEQYF,TRBJ2-7,-,-,TRBV6-2/TRBV6-3
TGCGCCAGCAGCTCCGGACTAGCCGCTGATCAAGAGACCCAGTACTTC,CASSSGLAADQETQYF,TRBJ2-5,TRBD2,-,TRBV5-1
TGTGCCAGCGGTAAACAGAACTACTATGGCTACACCTTC,CASGKQNYYGYTF,TRBJ1-2,-,-,TRBV12-3/TRBV12-4
TGTGCCACCAGCAGAGTACTTTTAGGACAGGGGATCATAAGGCAGTACTTC,CATSRVLLGQGIIRQYF,TRBJ2-7,TRBD1,-,TRBV15
TGCGCCAGCAGCCTCAGCACTCTGTCTGGGGCCAACGTCCTGACTTTC,CASSLSTLSGANVLTF,TRBJ2-6,-,-,TRBV4-1
TGTGCCAGCCACCGCTCCGAGAACACTGAAGCTTTCTTT,CASHRSENTEAFF,TRBJ1-1,-,-,TRBV2
TGTGCCAGCTCTTACATGGGACAGGGAGAAACAGATACGCAGTATTTT,CASSYMGQGETDTQYF,TRBJ2-3,TRBD1,-,TRBV18
TGTGCCAGCAGCGCTTCAACAGGGAGACTGGGGTATAATTCACCCCTCCACTTT,CASSASTGRLGYNSPLHF,TRBJ1-6,-,-,TRBV9
TGTGCCAGCTCACCAAACCCCCTCGACTCCCGAACCCTAAATCAGCCCCAGCATTTT,CASSPNPLDSRTLNQPQHF,TRBJ1-5,-,-,TRBV18
TGTGCCAGCAGCGTTGGGGAGGTGGGATCCTACGAGCAGTACTTC,CASSVGEVGSYEQYF,TRBJ2-7,-,-,TRBV6-5
TGTGCCACCGAAGACGGGCATGAGCAGTACTTC,CATEDGHEQYF,TRBJ2-7,-,-,TRBV24-1
TGTGCCAGCAGCTTACCCCAGCCGCGGGAGGGGTACAATGAGCAGTTCTTC,CASSLPQPREGYNEQFF,TRBJ2-1,TRBD2,-,TRBV6-4
TGTGCCAGCAGTTTACTAGCGGGAGCTGGGGAGCAGTACTTC,CASSLLAGAGEQYF,TRBJ2-7,TRBD2,-,TRBV28
TGTGCCAGCAGAGGGGAAGGCAATCAGCCCCAGCATTTT,CASRGEGNQPQHF,TRBJ1-5,-,-,TRBV3-1/TRBV3-2
TGCGCCAGCAGCCAACTAGCGGGAGTCGATACGCAGTATTTT,CASSQLAGVDTQYF,TRBJ2-3,TRBD2,-,TRBV4-1
TGTGCCAGCAGCTTAACGGGACAGTTCGTTGAGCAGTACTTC,CASSLTGQFVEQYF,TRBJ2-7,TRBD1,once,TRBV7-9
TGTGCCAGCAGCCTAACGCCGGGGATACACGAGCAGTACTTC,CASSLTPGIHEQYF,TRBJ2-7,-,medium-sized,TRBV7-9
TGTGCCAGTGGAAGACTAGCGGGAGGAGGAGATACGCAGTATTTT,CASGRLAGGGDTQYF,TRBJ2-3,TRBD2,-,TRBV19
TGTGCCAGCAGCGCACCTAGCGGGTACAATGAGCAGTTCTTC,CASSAPSGYNEQFF,TRBJ2-1,TRBD2,-,TRBV11-2
TGTGCCAGTAGTCCGCGGACAGGAGCGAACACCGGGGAGCTGTTTTTT,CASSPRTGANTGELFF,TRBJ2-2,TRBD1,-,TRBV19
TGTGCCAGCAGTGAAGGACTATCCTACAATGAGCAGTTCTTC,CASSEGLSYNEQFF,TRBJ2-1,-,-,TRBV6-4
TGTGCCATCAGTGAGTCTATCGGTGGCTTCGATGAGCAGTTCTTC,CAISESIGGFDEQFF,TRBJ2-1,-,-,TRBV10-3
TGTGCCAGCAGTTTCAGAGACCGTGGGCTTGAGTCCTACGAGCAGTACTTC,CASSFRDRGLESYEQYF,TRBJ2-7,-,-,TRBV28
TGTGCCAGCAGCTTAATGTCTACTGAGCAGTTCTTC,CASSLMSTEQFF,TRBJ2-1,-,-,TRBV7-3
TGTGCCACCCTAGAGTACTCTGGGGCCAACGTCCTGACTTTC,CATLEYSGANVLTF,TRBJ2-6,-,-,TRBV19
TGTGCCAGCAGCTTAGATCTGGGGTTTCGCGAGCAGTACTTC,CASSLDLGFREQYF,TRBJ2-7,-,few,TRBV11-2
TGTGCCAGCAGTTTAGAAAGCGGGAGCTCCTACAATGAGCAGTTCTTC,CASSLESGSSYNEQFF,TRBJ2-1,TRBD2,-,TRBV28
TGTGCCAGCAGTTCCGACAGGGGTAGCTCCTATAATTCACCCCTCCACTTT,CASSSDRGSSYNSPLHF,TRBJ1-6,TRBD1,-,TRBV7-6
TGTGCCAGTAGTATAGGGGGACATCGCTTTTGGGGCACAGATACGCAGTATTTT,CASSIGGHRFWGTDTQYF,TRBJ2-3,-,-,TRBV19
TGTGCCAGCAGCCCTACTACTAGCGGGACAGTGGGCGGTGAGCAGTTCTTC,CASSPTTSGTVGGEQFF,TRBJ2-1,TRBD2,-,TRBV11-3
TGTGCCAGCAGTTCGGGGGTAGAGACTCAGCCCCAGCATTTT,CASSSGVETQPQHF,TRBJ1-5,-,-,TRBV28
TGTGCCAGCAGCGTAGACCGGGGGGAAAAACTGTTTTTT,CASSVDRGEKLFF,TRBJ1-4,-,-,TRBV9
TGTGCCAGTATTGTCGGGGACATAGCGTATTTT,CASIVGDIAYF,TRBJ2-3,-,-,TRBV19
TGTGCCAGCAGTTTGGGAGGGGGGAACACCATATATTTT,CASSLGGGNTIYF,TRBJ1-3,-,-,TRBV12-3/TRBV12-4
TGTGCCACCAGCCCAGGCTGGGGGACAGGGGTTCGTCTCACTGAAGCTTTCTTT,CATSPGWGTGVRLTEAFF,TRBJ1-1,TRBD1,-,TRBV15
TGTGCCAGCACCCAGCGGTCCTACAATGAGCAGTTCTTC,CASTQRSYNEQFF,TRBJ2-1,-,-,TRBV2
TGTGCCACCAGCAGAGATGTGGCGACTGAAGCTTTCTTT,CATSRDVATEAFF,TRBJ1-1,-,-,TRBV15
TGCGCCAGCACCACAGGGCCCCGGCCCCAGCATTTT,CASTTGPRPQHF,TRBJ1-5,-,-,TRBV5-1
TGTGCCAGCAGCCCGGGGACTAGCGGGTACGTCCCCGGGGAGCTGTTTTTT,CASSPGTSGYVPGELFF,TRBJ2-2,TRBD2,-,TRBV7-6
TGTGCCAGCAGTACCTTACCCTACGAGCAGTACTTC,CASSTLPYEQYF,TRBJ2-7,-,few,TRBV28
TGTGCCAGCTCACCACTCGGTTCGCCGGCAGAGACCCAGTACTTC,CASSPLGSPAETQYF,TRBJ2-5,-,-,TRBV18
TGTGCCAGCAGTGACCCCGTAGCTCCTACCGGGGAGCTGTTTTTT,CASSDPVAPTGELFF,TRBJ2-2,-,-,TRBV25-1
TGTGCCAGCAGTTTCGGACAGGGAAACACCATATATTTT,CASSFGQGNTIYF,TRBJ1-3,-,-,TRBV6-1
TGCAGCGTATTGGACAGTCCCGACCCCGCCTACGAGCAGTACTTC,CSVLDSPDPAYEQYF,TRBJ2-7,-,-,TRBV29-1
TGTGCCAGCAGCTCCGCCAGGGTGATTTCCACTGAAGCTTTCTTT,CASSSARVISTEAFF,TRBJ1-1,-,-,TRBV14
TGTGCCAGCAGCGGCCCCCTCGGGGACAGGGAGCAGTTCTTC,CASSGPLGDREQFF,TRBJ2-1,TRBD1,-,TRBV11-3
TGTGCCAGCAGCCCTGCGTACGGGGGGCCAGCCTACGAGCAGTACTTC,CASSPAYGGPAYEQYF,TRBJ2-7,-,once,TRBV11-2